The sequence of this T cell receptor (beta chain) was determined in a study of blood T cell repertoires in COVID-19. About the study: PBMCs, B-cell-depleted T cells, or T cells provided the cDNA or gDNA that made up the material.

During active infection, Seattle patients enrolled and were then monitored through disease. The CDR3 extends over 14 amino acids. Germline V gives CDR1 SGHRS, CDR2 YFSETQ. The trim removed 4 bases at V and 3 bases at J, leaving 7 bases unmatched. Libraries were prepared by immunoSEQ multiplex PCR; TCRdb keeps only in-frame clonotypes and omits some of them. The sample shows 300,000 to 400,000 clones, roughly 86% of them seen only once. This chain links TRBV5-1 with TRBJ2-7, with 7 bases that match TRBD1. The material sequenced was peripheral blood. The sequence derives from a woman between 70 and 85 years old with COVID-19, enrolled during active disease. Written as DNA, the CDR3 is TGCGCCAGCAGCCCCGGACCAGGGGGCTACGAGCAGTACTTC. Its translation: CASSPGPGGYEQYF.